This TCR beta chain was observed in a study of blood T cell repertoires in COVID-19. Study-level information: The United States, Italy and Spain provided the acute and convalescent COVID-19 samples. The analysed material was cDNA or gDNA that came from T cells, B-cell-depleted T cells, or PBMCs.

The CDR3 has 16 amino acids. V shed 4 bases and J shed 1 base, with 15 bases lying between them. Germline V CDR1 and CDR2: SGHKS, YYEKEE (reference sequence). Here immunoSEQ multiplex PCR was the method, and the copy in TCRdb shows in-frame clones only, minus some. The profile shows 200,000 to 250,000 clones, approximately 86% of them singletons. This sequence joins TRBV5-5 and TRBJ2-1; D not certain. This TCR was sampled from a woman in her seventies with active or convalescent COVID-19. The source material was peripheral blood. As DNA, the CDR3 is TGTGCCAGCAGCATTGACTCCTCGATGTCCTACAATGAGCAGTTCTTC. Encoded protein: CASSIDSSMSYNEQFF.